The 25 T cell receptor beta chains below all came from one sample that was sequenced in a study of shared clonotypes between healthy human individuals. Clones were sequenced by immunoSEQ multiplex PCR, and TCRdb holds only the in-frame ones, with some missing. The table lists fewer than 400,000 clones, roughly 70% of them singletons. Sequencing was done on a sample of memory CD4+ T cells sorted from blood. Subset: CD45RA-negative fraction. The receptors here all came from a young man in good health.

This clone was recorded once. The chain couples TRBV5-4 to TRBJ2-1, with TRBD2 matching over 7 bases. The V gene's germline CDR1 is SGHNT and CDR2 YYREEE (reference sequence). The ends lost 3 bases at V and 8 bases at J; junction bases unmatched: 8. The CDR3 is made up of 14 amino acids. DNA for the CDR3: TGTGCCAGCAGCTCGGAGACTAGCTCGCATGAGCAGTTCTTC. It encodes CASSSETSSHEQFF.

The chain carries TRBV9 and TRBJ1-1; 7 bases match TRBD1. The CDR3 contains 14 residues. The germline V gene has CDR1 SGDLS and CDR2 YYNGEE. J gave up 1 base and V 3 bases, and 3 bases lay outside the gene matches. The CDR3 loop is CASSEGQRNTEAFF. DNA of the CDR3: TGTGCCAGCAGCGAGGGACAGAGGAACACTGAAGCTTTCTTT. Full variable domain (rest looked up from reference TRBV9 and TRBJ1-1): DSGVTQTPKHLITATGQRVTLRCSPRSGDLSVYWYQQSLDQGLQFLIQYYNGEERAKGNILERFSAQQFPDLHSELNLSSLELGDSALYFCASSEGQRNTEAFFGQGTRLTVV.

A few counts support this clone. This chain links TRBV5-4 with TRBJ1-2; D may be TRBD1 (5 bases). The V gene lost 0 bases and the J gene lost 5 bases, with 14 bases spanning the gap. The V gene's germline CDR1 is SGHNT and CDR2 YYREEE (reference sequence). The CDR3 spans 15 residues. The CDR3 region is CASSLAQGVGYGYTF. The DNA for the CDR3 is TGTGCCAGCAGCTTGGCGCAGGGAGTAGGGTATGGCTACACCTTC.

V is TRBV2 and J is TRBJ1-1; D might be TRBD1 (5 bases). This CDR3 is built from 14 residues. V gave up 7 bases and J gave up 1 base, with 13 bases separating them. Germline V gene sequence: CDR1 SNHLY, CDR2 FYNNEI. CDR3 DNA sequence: TGTGCCAGCACCCCAGGGTGGGCGAACACTGAAGCTTTCTTT. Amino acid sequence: CASTPGWANTEAFF.

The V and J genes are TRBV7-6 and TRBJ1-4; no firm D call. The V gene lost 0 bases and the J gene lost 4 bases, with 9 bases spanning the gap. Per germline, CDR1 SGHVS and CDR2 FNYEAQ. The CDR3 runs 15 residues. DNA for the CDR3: TGTGCCAGCAGCTTAGCGACTGGACGTAATGAAAAACTGTTTTTT. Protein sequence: CASSLATGRNEKLFF.

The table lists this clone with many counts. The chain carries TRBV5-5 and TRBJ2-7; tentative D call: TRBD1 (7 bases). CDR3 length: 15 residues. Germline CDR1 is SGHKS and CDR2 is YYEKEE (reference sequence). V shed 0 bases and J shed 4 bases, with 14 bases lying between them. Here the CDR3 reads CASSLGSGGWYEQYF. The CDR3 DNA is TGTGCCAGCAGCTTGGGTTCAGGGGGGTGGTACGAGCAGTACTTC.

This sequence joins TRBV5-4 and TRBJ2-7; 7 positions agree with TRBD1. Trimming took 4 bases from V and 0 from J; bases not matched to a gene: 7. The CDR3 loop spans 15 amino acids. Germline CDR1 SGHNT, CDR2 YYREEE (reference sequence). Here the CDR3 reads CASSGGTGASYEQYF. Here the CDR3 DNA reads TGTGCCAGCAGCGGGGGCACAGGGGCCTCCTACGAGCAGTACTTC.

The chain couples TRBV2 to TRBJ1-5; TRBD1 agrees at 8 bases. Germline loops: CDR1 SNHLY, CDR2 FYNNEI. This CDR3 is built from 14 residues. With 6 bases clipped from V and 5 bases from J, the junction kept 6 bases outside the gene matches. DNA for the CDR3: TGTGCCAGCAGGGGGACAGGTTGGGATCAGCCCCAGCATTTT. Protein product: CASRGTGWDQPQHF.

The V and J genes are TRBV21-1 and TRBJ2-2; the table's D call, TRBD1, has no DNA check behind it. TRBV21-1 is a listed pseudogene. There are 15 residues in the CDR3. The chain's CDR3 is CASSSWTGNTGELFF. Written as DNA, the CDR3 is TGTGCCAGCAGCAGCTGGACAGGGAACACCGGGGAGCTGTTTTTT.

The CDR3 region is CASSPTRVQGGEQYF. The CDR3 coding sequence is TGTGCCAGCAGCCCGACCCGGGTCCAAGGGGGCGAGCAGTACTTC. The chain employs TRBV7-6 and TRBJ2-7, with D perhaps matching TRBD1 (6 bases). Germline values: CDR1 SGHVS, CDR2 FNYEAQ. This CDR3 comprises 15 residues. Trimming left V 5 bases short and J 6 bases short, with 20 bases between.

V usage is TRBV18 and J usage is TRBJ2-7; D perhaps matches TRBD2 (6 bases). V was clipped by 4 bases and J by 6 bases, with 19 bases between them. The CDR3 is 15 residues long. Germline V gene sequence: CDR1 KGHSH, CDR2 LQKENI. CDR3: CASSQHGGLYGEQYF. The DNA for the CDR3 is TGTGCCAGCTCACAACACGGGGGTTTGTACGGCGAGCAGTACTTC.

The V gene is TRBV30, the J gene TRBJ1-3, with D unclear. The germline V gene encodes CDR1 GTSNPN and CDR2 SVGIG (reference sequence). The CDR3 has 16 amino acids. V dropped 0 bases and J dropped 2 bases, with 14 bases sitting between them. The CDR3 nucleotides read TGTGCCTGGAGTGTACTTGGCAGACGCCCTGGAAACACCATATATTTT. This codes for CAWSVLGRRPGNTIYF.

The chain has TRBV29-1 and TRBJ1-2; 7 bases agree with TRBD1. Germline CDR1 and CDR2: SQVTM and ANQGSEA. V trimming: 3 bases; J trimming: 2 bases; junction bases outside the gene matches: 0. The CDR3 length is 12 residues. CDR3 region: CSVDRGNYGYTF. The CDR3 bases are TGCAGCGTTGACAGGGGGAACTATGGCTACACCTTC.

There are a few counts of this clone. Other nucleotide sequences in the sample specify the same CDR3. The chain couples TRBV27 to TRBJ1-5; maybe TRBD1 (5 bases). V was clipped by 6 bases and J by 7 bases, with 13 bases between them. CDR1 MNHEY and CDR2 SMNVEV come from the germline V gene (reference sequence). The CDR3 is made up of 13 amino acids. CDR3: CASSPPGGQPQHF. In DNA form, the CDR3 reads TGTGCCAGCAGCCCACCGGGGGGGCAGCCCCAGCATTTT.

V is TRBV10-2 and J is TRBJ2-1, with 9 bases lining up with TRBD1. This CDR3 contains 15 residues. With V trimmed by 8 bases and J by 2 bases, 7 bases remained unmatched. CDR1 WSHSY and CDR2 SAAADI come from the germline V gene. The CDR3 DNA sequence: TGCGCCAGCCGGTTGGGACAGGGCGCCTACAATGAGCAGTTCTTC. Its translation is CASRLGQGAYNEQFF.

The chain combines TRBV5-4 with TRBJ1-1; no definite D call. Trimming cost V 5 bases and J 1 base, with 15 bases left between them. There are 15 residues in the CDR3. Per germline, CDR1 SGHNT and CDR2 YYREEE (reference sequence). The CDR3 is CASRNGRSGNTEAFF. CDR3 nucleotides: TGTGCCAGCAGAAACGGCCGGTCTGGGAACACTGAAGCTTTCTTT.

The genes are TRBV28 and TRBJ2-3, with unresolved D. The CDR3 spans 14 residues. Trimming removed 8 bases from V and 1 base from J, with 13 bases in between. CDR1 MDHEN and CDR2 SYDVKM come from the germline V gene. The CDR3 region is CASSIPHRTDTQYF. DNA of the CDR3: TGTGCCAGCTCTATTCCCCACCGCACAGATACGCAGTATTTT.

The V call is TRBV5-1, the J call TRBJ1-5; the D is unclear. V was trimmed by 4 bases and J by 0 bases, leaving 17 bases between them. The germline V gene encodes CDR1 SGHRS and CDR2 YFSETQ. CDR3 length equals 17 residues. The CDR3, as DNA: TGCGCCAGCAGCCCTGGGGTATTGGGGAGTAGCAATCAGCCCCAGCATTTT. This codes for CASSPGVLGSSNQPQHF.

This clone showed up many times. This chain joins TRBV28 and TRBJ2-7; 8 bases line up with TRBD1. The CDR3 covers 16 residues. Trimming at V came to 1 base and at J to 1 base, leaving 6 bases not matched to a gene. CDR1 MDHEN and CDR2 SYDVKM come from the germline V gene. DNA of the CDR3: TGTGCCAGCAGTTTATTCAACCGGGACAGGTCCTACGAGCAGTACTTC. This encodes CASSLFNRDRSYEQYF. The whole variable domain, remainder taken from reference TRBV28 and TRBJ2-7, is DVKVTQSSRYLVKRTGEKVFLECVQDMDHENMFWYRQDPGLGLRLIYFSYDVKMKEKGDIPEGYSVSREKKERFSLILESASTNQTSMYLCASSLFNRDRSYEQYFGPGTRLTVT.

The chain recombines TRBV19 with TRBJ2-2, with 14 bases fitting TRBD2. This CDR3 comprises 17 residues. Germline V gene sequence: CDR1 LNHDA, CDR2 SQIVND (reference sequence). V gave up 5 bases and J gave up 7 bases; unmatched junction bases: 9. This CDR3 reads CASSGTSGSSRFGELFF. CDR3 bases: TGTGCCAGTAGTGGGACTAGCGGGAGCTCGCGTTTCGGGGAGCTGTTTTTT.

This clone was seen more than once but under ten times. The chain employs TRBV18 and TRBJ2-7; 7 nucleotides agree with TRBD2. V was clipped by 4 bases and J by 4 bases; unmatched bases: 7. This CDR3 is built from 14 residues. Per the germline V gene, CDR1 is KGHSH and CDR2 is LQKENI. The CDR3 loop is CASSLRGSKYEQYF. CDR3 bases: TGTGCCAGCTCACTACGCGGGAGTAAATACGAGCAGTACTTC.

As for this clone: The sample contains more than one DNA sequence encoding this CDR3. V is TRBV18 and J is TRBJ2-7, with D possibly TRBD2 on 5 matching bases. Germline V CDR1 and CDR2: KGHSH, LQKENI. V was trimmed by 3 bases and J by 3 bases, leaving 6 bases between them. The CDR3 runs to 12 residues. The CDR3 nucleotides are TGTGCCAGCTCACCCGAGGGCTACGAGCAGTACTTC. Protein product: CASSPEGYEQYF. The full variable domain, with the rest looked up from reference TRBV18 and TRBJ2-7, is NAGVMQNPRHLVRRRGQEARLRCSPMKGHSHVYWYRQLPEEGLKFMVYLQKENIIDESGMPKERFSAEFPKEGPSILRIQQVVRGDSAAYFCASSPEGYEQYFGPGTRLTVT.

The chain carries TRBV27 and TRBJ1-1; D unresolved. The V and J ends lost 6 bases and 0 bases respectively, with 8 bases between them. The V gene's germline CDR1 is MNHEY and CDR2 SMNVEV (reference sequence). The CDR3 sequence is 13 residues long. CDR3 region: CASRGGLNTEAFF. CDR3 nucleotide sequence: TGTGCCAGCAGGGGAGGGTTGAACACTGAAGCTTTCTTT.

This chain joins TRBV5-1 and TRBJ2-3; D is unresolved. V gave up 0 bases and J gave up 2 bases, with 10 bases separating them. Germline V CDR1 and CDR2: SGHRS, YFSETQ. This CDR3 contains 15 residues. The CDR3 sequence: CASSLVGHLTDTQYF. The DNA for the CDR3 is TGCGCCAGCAGCTTGGTGGGTCACCTCACAGATACGCAGTATTTT.

CDR3 DNA sequence: TGTGCCAGCAGCAAGACAGGGGTCAACGAGCAGTACTTC. The encoded protein is CASSKTGVNEQYF. This sequence joins TRBV7-9 and TRBJ2-7; 8 bases map to TRBD1. With 5 bases clipped from V and 5 bases from J, the junction kept 5 bases outside the gene matches. This CDR3 is 13 amino acids long. Germline V gives CDR1 SEHNR, CDR2 FQNEAQ (reference sequence).